A single sample is the source of the 7 T cell receptor beta chains below, sequenced in a study of shared clonotypes between healthy human individuals (dated by TCRdb to 2020 to 2022). Libraries were made using the immunoSEQ multiplex PCR assay. TCRdb holds this immuneACCESS table with in-frame rearrangements only. Some clones are missing; in checked studies, unresolved V genes explain under half, and the rest has no known cause. The sample table lists over a million clones, 96% of them with a count of one. The ten biggest clones cover 1% to 1.5% of the sample. Material: naive CD4+ T cells sorted from blood. What the cell subset or site label conveys for this sample: CD45RA+ positively selected. These receptors all stem from a man under 40 in good health.

The chain combines TRBV11-2 with TRBJ2-7, with D possibly TRBD2 on 5 matching bases. V dropped 5 bases and J dropped 0 bases, with 11 bases sitting between them. The germline CDR1 and CDR2 sequences are SGHAT and FQNNGV. The CDR3 covers 14 residues. The CDR3 DNA reads TGTGCCAGCAGCACCGGACTGGTCTCCTACGAGCAGTACTTC. Protein: CASSTGLVSYEQYF.

This CDR3 reads CASSSGRRDQDTQYF. Here the CDR3 DNA reads TGTGCCAGCAGTAGCGGGAGAAGGGACCAAGATACGCAGTATTTT. The chain is built from TRBV6-6 and TRBJ2-3; TRBD2 matches 8 bases. The J segment lost 5 bases and the V segment lost 5 bases, leaving 9 bases of the junction unmatched. CDR1 is MNHNY, CDR2 SVGAGI, per germline (reference sequence). The CDR3 is 15 residues long.

The chain links TRBV18 to TRBJ2-2; tentatively, D is TRBD1 (5 bases). Deletions cut 6 bases from V and 6 bases from J, with 11 bases between. Germline-derived CDR1 and CDR2 are KGHSH and LQKENI. This CDR3 contains 13 residues. The CDR3 reads CASSLQGAGELFF. CDR3 coding DNA: TGTGCCAGCTCGCTCCAGGGCGCCGGGGAGCTGTTTTTT. Together with reference TRBV18 and TRBJ2-2, the CDR3 gives the full variable domain: NAGVMQNPRHLVRRRGQEARLRCSPMKGHSHVYWYRQLPEEGLKFMVYLQKENIIDESGMPKERFSAEFPKEGPSILRIQQVVRGDSAAYFCASSLQGAGELFFGEGSRLTVL.

About this clone itself: The identical CDR3 is also encoded by other nucleotide sequences in the sample. CDR3 residues: CASSQVPGYEQYF. In DNA form, the CDR3 reads TGCGCCAGCAGCCAAGTCCCCGGCTACGAGCAGTACTTC. This chain connects TRBV4-3 to TRBJ2-7, with unresolved D. V was pared by 1 base and J by 3 bases, with 7 bases between. The length of the CDR3 is 13 residues. CDR1 is LGHNA, CDR2 YSLEER, per germline.

The rearrangement links TRBV7-8 to TRBJ2-4, with D perhaps matching TRBD1 (6 bases). This CDR3 has 13 amino acids. The V and J ends lost 4 bases and 8 bases respectively, with 12 bases between them. From germline, CDR1 is SGHVS and CDR2 FQNEAQ. This CDR3 reads CASSSRTADIQYF. The CDR3 region has the DNA TGTGCCAGCAGCTCCCGGACAGCAGACATTCAGTACTTC.

J is TRBJ1-2 and V is TRBV6-5, with D possibly being TRBD1 (6 bases). This CDR3 contains 14 residues. V lost 7 bases to trimming and J lost 6 bases, with 18 bases between them. Germline V CDR1 and CDR2: MNHEY, SVGAGI. CDR3 loop: CASTTFRGGDGYTF. The CDR3 DNA follows: TGTGCCAGCACTACCTTCAGAGGGGGAGATGGCTACACCTTC.

V and J are TRBV4-3 and TRBJ2-3; D gene ambiguous. Per germline, CDR1 LGHNA and CDR2 YSLEER. The V end was cut by 4 bases, the J end by 4 bases, with 15 bases between. CDR3 length: 15 amino acids. The CDR3 bases are TGCGCCAGCAGCCCCCACGAATTAATCCCAGATACGCAGTATTTT. Translated: CASSPHELIPDTQYF.